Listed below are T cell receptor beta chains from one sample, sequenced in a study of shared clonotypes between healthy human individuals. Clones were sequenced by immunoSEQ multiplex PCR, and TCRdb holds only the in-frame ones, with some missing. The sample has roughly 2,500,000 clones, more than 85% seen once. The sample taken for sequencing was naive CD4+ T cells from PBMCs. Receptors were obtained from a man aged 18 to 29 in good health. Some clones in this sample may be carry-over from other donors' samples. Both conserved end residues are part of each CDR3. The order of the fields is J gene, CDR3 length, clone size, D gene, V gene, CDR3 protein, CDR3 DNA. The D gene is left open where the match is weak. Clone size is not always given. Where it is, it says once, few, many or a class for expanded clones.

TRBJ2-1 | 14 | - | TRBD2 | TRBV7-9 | CASSLQSGRDEQFF | TGTGCCAGCAGCTTACAGTCAGGGAGGGATGAGCAGTTCTTC
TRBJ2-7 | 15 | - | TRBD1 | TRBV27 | CASSLLGQGDHEQYF | TGTGCCAGCAGTTTATTAGGTCAGGGGGACCACGAGCAGTACTTC
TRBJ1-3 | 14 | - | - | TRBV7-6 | CASSSTAAQNTIYF | TGTGCCAGCAGCTCGACGGCAGCTCAAAACACCATATATTTT
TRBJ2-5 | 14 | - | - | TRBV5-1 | CASSYRQRGETQYF | TGCGCCAGCAGCTATAGACAGAGAGGGGAGACCCAGTACTTC
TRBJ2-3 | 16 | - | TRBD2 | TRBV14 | CASSHRAGVGTDTQYF | TGTGCCAGCAGCCATCGAGCGGGAGTGGGGACAGATACGCAGTATTTT
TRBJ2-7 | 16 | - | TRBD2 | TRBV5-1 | CASSRTSGSGSYEQYF | TGCGCCAGCAGCCGGACTAGCGGGAGTGGGAGCTACGAGCAGTACTTC
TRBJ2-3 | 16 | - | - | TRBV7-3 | CASSSRGGGSTDTQYF | TGTGCCAGCAGCTCCCGAGGGGGGGGAAGCACAGATACGCAGTATTTT
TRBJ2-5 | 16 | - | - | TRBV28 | CASSNAGGGNQETQYF | TGTGCCAGCAGCAACGCCGGGGGAGGAAACCAAGAGACCCAGTACTTC
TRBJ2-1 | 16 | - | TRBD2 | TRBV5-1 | CASSFSGTSVNNEQFF | TGCGCCAGCAGCTTCTCCGGGACTAGCGTTAACAATGAGCAGTTCTTC
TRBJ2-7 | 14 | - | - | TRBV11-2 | CASSFGAVSYEQYF | TGTGCCAGCAGCTTCGGTGCAGTTTCCTACGAGCAGTACTTC
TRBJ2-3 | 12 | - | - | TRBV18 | CASSPPTDTQYF | TGTGCCAGCTCACCACCTACGGATACGCAGTATTTT
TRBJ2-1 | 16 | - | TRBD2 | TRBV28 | CASSFVASGSYNEQFF | TGTGCCAGCAGTTTCGTCGCTAGCGGGAGTTACAATGAGCAGTTCTTC
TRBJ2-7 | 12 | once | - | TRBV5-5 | CASSLSEAGQYF | TGTGCCAGCAGCTTATCTGAAGCCGGGCAGTACTTC
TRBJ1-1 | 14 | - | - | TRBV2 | CASRATWGQPEAFF | TGTGCCAGCAGGGCTACATGGGGGCAACCTGAAGCTTTCTTT
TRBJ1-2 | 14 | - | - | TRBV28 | CASSFSGPNYGYTF | TGTGCCAGCAGTTTCTCGGGTCCCAACTATGGCTACACCTTC
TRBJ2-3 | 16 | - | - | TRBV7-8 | CASSLEGSYGVDTQYF | TGTGCCAGCAGCTTAGAAGGTTCTTATGGTGTGGATACGCAGTATTTT
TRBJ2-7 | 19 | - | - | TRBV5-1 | CASSLRIRGSGGNSYEQYF | TGCGCCAGCAGCTTGAGGATCAGGGGTAGTGGCGGAAACTCCTACGAGCAGTACTTC
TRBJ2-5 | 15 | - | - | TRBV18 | CASSREDMRVETQYF | TGTGCCAGCTCACGGGAGGATATGAGGGTTGAGACCCAGTACTTC
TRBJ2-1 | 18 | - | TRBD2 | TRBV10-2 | CASSDGLAGGSSYNEQFF | TGCGCCAGCAGTGATGGACTAGCGGGAGGGAGCTCCTACAATGAGCAGTTCTTC
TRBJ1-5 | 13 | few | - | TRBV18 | CASSPQGSQPQHF | TGTGCCAGCTCACCACAGGGTTCTCAGCCCCAGCATTTT
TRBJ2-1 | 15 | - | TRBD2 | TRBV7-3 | CASSRLAGGYNEQFF | TGTGCCAGCAGCCGACTAGCGGGAGGGTACAATGAGCAGTTCTTC
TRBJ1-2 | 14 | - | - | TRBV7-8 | CASSFGRGGYGYTF | TGTGCCAGCAGCTTCGGCAGGGGCGGCTATGGCTACACCTTC
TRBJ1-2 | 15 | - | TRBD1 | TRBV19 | CASSRPGTGNEGYTF | TGTGCCAGTAGCCGACCCGGGACAGGGAACGAAGGCTACACCTTC
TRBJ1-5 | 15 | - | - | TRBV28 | CASSPRGGFVQPQHF | TGTGCCAGCAGCCCTAGAGGGGGGTTTGTTCAGCCCCAGCATTTT
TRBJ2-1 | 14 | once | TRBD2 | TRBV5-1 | CASSLAASGGEQFF | TGCGCCAGCAGCTTGGCGGCTAGCGGGGGTGAGCAGTTCTTC
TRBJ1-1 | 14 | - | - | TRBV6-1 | CASRTRVPNTEAFF | TGTGCCAGCAGGACCAGGGTGCCCAACACTGAAGCTTTCTTT
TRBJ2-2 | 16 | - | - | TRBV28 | CASSTWGEGRAGELFF | TGTGCCAGCAGTACCTGGGGGGAAGGGCGTGCCGGGGAGCTGTTTTTT
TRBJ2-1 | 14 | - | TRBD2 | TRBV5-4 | CASSFLAGAGEQFF | TGTGCCAGCAGCTTTCTAGCGGGAGCGGGTGAGCAGTTCTTC
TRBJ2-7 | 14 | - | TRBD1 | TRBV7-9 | CASSPDRGIDEQYF | TGTGCCAGCAGCCCAGACAGGGGTATTGACGAGCAGTACTTC
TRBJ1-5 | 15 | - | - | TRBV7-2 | CASSPMTETNQPQHF | TGTGCCAGCAGCCCCATGACAGAGACCAATCAGCCCCAGCATTTT
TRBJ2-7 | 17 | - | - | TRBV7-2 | CASSLASSPSASYEQYF | TGTGCCAGCAGCTTAGCTAGCTCCCCGAGCGCCTCCTACGAGCAGTACTTC
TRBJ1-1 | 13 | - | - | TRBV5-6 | CASSLSTNTEAFF | TGTGCCAGCAGCTTGTCCACGAACACTGAAGCTTTCTTT
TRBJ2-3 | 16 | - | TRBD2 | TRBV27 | CASSLRGRASTDTQYF | TGTGCCAGCAGTTTACGGGGGAGGGCTAGCACAGATACGCAGTATTTT
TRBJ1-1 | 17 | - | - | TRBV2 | CASRRGFRDAGNTEAFF | TGTGCCAGCAGGAGGGGCTTTCGAGATGCAGGGAACACTGAAGCTTTCTTT
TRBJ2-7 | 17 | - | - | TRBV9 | CASSVVGPLWELNEQYF | TGTGCCAGCAGCGTAGTCGGGCCTCTGTGGGAGTTAAACGAGCAGTACTTC
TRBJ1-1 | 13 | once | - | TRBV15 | CATSHGGNTEAFF | TGTGCCACCAGCCACGGGGGAAACACTGAAGCTTTCTTT